This is a list of T cell receptor beta chains from one sample in a study of cytomegalovirus exposure and HLA in healthy donors. Some clones are missing from TCRdb's copy, which holds only in-frame ones; the method was immunoSEQ multiplex PCR. The sample includes approximately 160,000 clones, about 80% of them seen just once. The specimen sequenced was PBMCs. The receptors were sampled from a woman in her thirties or forties in good health and CMV-seronegative. Both conserved end residues are part of each CDR3.

v_gene	CDR3aa
TRBV29-1	CSVEEGQGYEQYF
TRBV6-4	CASSLTSGSKNEQFF
TRBV14	CASSHRGTSGSFDEQFF
TRBV19	CASSMFVRENTEAFF
TRBV29-1	CSVRLTSNYEQYF
TRBV13	CASSSNDSSSNQPQHF
TRBV30	CAWKEVMSGYTF
TRBV7-9	CASSLGLAGSYEQYF
TRBV9	CASSVVATQPNEQFF
TRBV7-9	CASSLALGQNNEQFF
TRBV9	CASSPGLAGLYEQYF
TRBV28	CASSLSLSNTGELFF
TRBV28	CASKQRQGRWFF
TRBV9	CASSVGMALTEAFF
TRBV28	CASRVGSHTGELFF
TRBV19	CASSPRVAGEDTQYF
TRBV6-1	CASRTGGVGNQPQHF
TRBV6-6	CATSSEVRYEQYF
TRBV28	CASSPPHYRASTDTQYF
TRBV7-9	CASSQRLTSGLGNEQFF
TRBV10-3	CATGSSGSNQPQHF
TRBV5-4	CASSTGDRATDTQYF
TRBV5-6	CASSPWGASRVQYF
TRBV11-3	CASSPRGTDTQYF
TRBV18	CASSPGQGSEAFF
TRBV6-4	CATPRDSHNSGANVLTF
TRBV6-1	CASSEHGTALYF
TRBV10-3	CAIKLAGDVSNEQFF
TRBV19	CASAGNYGYTF
TRBV10-3	CAIKVGQGHDGEQYF
TRBV7-9	CASSPLGLTQETQYF
TRBV7-9	CASLRAGETEKLFF
TRBV7-6	CASSLALTPGRDGYTF